A single sample is the source of the 9 T cell receptor beta chains below, sequenced in a study of T cell responses to AZD1222 COVID-19 vaccine. Some clones are missing from TCRdb's copy, which holds only in-frame ones; the method was immunoSEQ multiplex PCR. The sample yields 100,000 to 150,000 clones, 80% to 90% seen once. This material consisted of peripheral blood, taken on day 0 of AZD1222 vaccination. The receptor set was obtained from an adult in good health.

The rearrangement uses TRBV28 and TRBJ1-2; 7 nucleotides line up with TRBD1. Trimming cost V 6 bases and J 8 bases; bases outside gene matches: 12. Germline V gene lookup returns CDR1 MDHEN and CDR2 SYDVKM. This CDR3 region has 14 residues. CDR3 protein: CASRERGLVGGYTF. CDR3 in DNA: TGTGCCAGCAGGGAAAGGGGGCTGGTCGGAGGCTACACCTTC.

This clone has a single count. The rearrangement uses TRBV19 and TRBJ2-3, with a weak D call TRBD2 (7 bases). The V end was cut by 7 bases, the J end by 2 bases, with 16 bases between. Germline V gene sequence: CDR1 LNHDA, CDR2 SQIVND (reference sequence). The CDR3 consists of 15 residues. The CDR3 reads CASKGGSGNTDTQYF. The CDR3 bases are TGTGCCAGTAAAGGGGGGAGCGGGAACACAGATACGCAGTATTTT.

The chain recombines TRBV6-5 with TRBJ1-5; the D gene is possibly TRBD1 (5 bases). Between the trimmed V and J ends, which lost 8 bases and 0 bases, there was a span of 11 bases. Germline-derived CDR1 and CDR2 are MNHEY and SVGAGI. This CDR3 comprises 14 residues. DNA of the CDR3: TGTGCCAGCGGGGACTCCCATAGCAATCAGCCCCAGCATTTT. Amino acids: CASGDSHSNQPQHF.

The chain uses TRBV6-6 and TRBJ1-2; possibly TRBD1 for D (5 bases). Trimming stripped 7 bases from V and 6 bases from J, with 15 bases between. Germline V gives CDR1 MNHNY, CDR2 SVGAGI (reference sequence). This CDR3 is 13 amino acids long. The CDR3 nucleotides read TGTGCCAGCAATCCGGGGGAAAGGGATGGCTACACCTTC. It yields the protein CASNPGERDGYTF.

The chain recombines TRBV2 with TRBJ2-3; D is possibly TRBD2 (5 bases). The CDR3 contains 13 residues. Per the germline V gene, CDR1 is SNHLY and CDR2 is FYNNEI. V was cut by 4 bases and J by 5 bases, with 10 bases left in between. The CDR3 sequence: CASSGGPLDTQYF. The CDR3 region has the DNA TGTGCCAGCAGTGGAGGGCCCCTAGATACGCAGTATTTT.

The chain carries TRBV28 and TRBJ2-3; weak D call: TRBD1 (6 bases). The V and J ends lost 7 bases and 2 bases respectively, with 19 bases between them. The CDR3 runs to 16 residues. The germline V gene encodes CDR1 MDHEN and CDR2 SYDVKM. The CDR3 coding sequence is TGTGCCAGCATTCAGGTCAGGGGCCATCCCACAGATACGCAGTATTTT. Amino acids: CASIQVRGHPTDTQYF.

This clone was observed a few times. The chain is built from TRBV6-5 and TRBJ2-1, with 10 bases that match TRBD1. The V segment lost 5 bases and the J segment 6 bases; nucleotides outside the gene matches: 7. Germline values: CDR1 MNHEY, CDR2 SVGAGI. The CDR3 loop spans 15 amino acids. This CDR3 reads CASSKPGTGVNEQFF. CDR3 coding DNA: TGTGCCAGCAGTAAACCCGGGACAGGGGTCAATGAGCAGTTCTTC.

The chain is built from TRBV5-1 and TRBJ2-1; 10 bases agree with TRBD2. V lost 1 base to trimming and J lost 6 bases; unmatched junction nucleotides: 10. CDR1 and CDR2 (germline): SGHRS, YFSETQ. This CDR3 spans 17 amino acids. The chain's CDR3 is CASSLLSPSGSPNEQFF. The CDR3 nucleotides are TGCGCCAGCAGCTTGCTCTCCCCTAGCGGGAGTCCCAATGAGCAGTTCTTC.

This clone was counted only a few times. V usage is TRBV7-8 and J usage is TRBJ2-7, with 10 bases that match TRBD2. The CDR3 totals 14 residues. Germline assignment: CDR1 SGHVS and CDR2 FQNEAQ. V lost 3 bases and J lost 6; bases outside the gene matches: 5. This CDR3 is CASSLQGLAFEQYF. In DNA form, the CDR3 reads TGTGCCAGCAGCTTGCAGGGACTAGCGTTCGAGCAGTACTTC.